This passage covers 27 T cell receptor beta chains from one sample sequenced in a study of cytomegalovirus exposure and HLA in healthy donors. The protocol was immunoSEQ multiplex PCR, while the TCRdb copy is restricted to in-frame clones and leaves out a portion. The sample has some 130,000 clones; around 93% are singletons. Material for sequencing was PBMCs. Receptors were obtained from a man between 18 and 35 years old in good health and CMV-seropositive.

This clone was counted only a few times. This sequence joins TRBV14 and TRBJ1-1; TRBD1 agrees at 12 bases. Germline V CDR1 and CDR2: SGHDN, FVKESK. J lost 5 bases, V lost 4 bases, and 2 bases had no gene match. The CDR3 extends over 14 amino acids. The CDR3 sequence: CASSRDRGRTEAFF. CDR3 nucleotide sequence: TGTGCCAGCAGCCGGGACAGGGGGCGAACTGAAGCTTTCTTT.

This sequence joins TRBV30 and TRBJ2-7; 10 nucleotides match TRBD1. Germline V gives CDR1 GTSNPN, CDR2 SVGIG (reference sequence). The CDR3 loop spans 14 amino acids. The trim removed 0 bases at V and 5 bases at J, leaving 4 bases unmatched. The CDR3 DNA reads TGTGCCTGGAGTGTAAGGGACAGGGGCCACGAGCAGTACTTC. Protein: CAWSVRDRGHEQYF.

The CDR3 sequence: CASSLRGSYEQYF. CDR3 bases: TGTGCCAGCAGCTTACGAGGCTCCTACGAGCAGTACTTC. V is TRBV11-2 and J is TRBJ2-7; D is ambiguous. V was shortened by 2 bases and J by 0 bases, with 5 bases between the two germline ends. The germline CDR1 and CDR2 sequences are SGHAT and FQNNGV. This CDR3 region has 13 residues.

This chain uses TRBV28 with TRBJ1-1; D is unclear. Germline CDR1 and CDR2: MDHEN and SYDVKM. V lost 7 bases and J 6 bases, leaving 15 bases between the germline ends. The CDR3 is 13 amino acids. This chain's CDR3 is CASTPGFWAEAFF. The CDR3 DNA reads TGTGCCAGCACCCCCGGGTTTTGGGCTGAAGCTTTCTTT.

The rearrangement links TRBV27 to TRBJ1-1; no definite D call. Germline CDR1 MNHEY, CDR2 SMNVEV (reference sequence). CDR3 length equals 14 residues. V lost 5 bases, J lost 2 bases, and 12 bases lay in between. CDR3 region: CASSPAGSNTEAFF. In DNA, the CDR3 is TGTGCCAGCAGTCCCGCGGGCTCCAACACTGAAGCTTTCTTT.

The V and J genes are TRBV10-3 and TRBJ1-4; no reliable D call. CDR1 and CDR2 (germline): ENHRY, SYGVKD. V lost 3 bases to trimming and J lost 7 bases, with 6 bases between them. This CDR3 has 12 amino acids. The CDR3 loop is CAISESSEKLFF. In DNA form, the CDR3 reads TGTGCCATCAGTGAATCGAGTGAAAAACTGTTTTTT.

The DNA of the CDR3 is TGTGCCAGCAGCCAGGGAAGACTAGCCGATGAGCAGTTCTTC. This encodes CASSQGRLADEQFF. This chain connects TRBV7-6 to TRBJ2-1; 7 bases match TRBD2. The CDR3 totals 14 residues. Germline CDR1 and CDR2: SGHVS and FNYEAQ. After removal of 5 bases from V and 8 bases from J, the junction contained 9 bases not matched to a gene.

This chain uses TRBV9 with TRBJ2-1, with D perhaps TRBD2 (5 bases). Germline loops: CDR1 SGDLS, CDR2 YYNGEE. This CDR3 spans 16 amino acids. Trimming shortened V by 3 bases and J by 3 bases, and 16 bases separated the two germline ends. CDR3 DNA: TGTGCCAGCAGCGCCTTTGACTATGCCAACTACAATGAGCAGTTCTTC. It translates to CASSAFDYANYNEQFF.

As DNA, the CDR3 is TGTGCCAGCAGTGAATACGCGGCTGGGGGCTACACCTTC. This translates into CASSEYAAGGYTF. The J gene is TRBJ1-2, the V gene TRBV2; D not resolved. CDR1 SNHLY and CDR2 FYNNEI come from the germline V gene. The CDR3 runs 13 residues. Trimming took 2 bases from V and 8 from J, leaving 12 bases between them.

The chain links TRBV29-1 to TRBJ1-2, with 8 bases identical to TRBD1. This CDR3 is built from 15 residues. The germline gives CDR1 SQVTM, CDR2 ANQGSEA. V gave up 6 bases and J gave up 4 bases; unmatched junction bases: 13. The DNA for the CDR3 is TGCAGCGTCCCTGGCCAGGGGGCGCGGGCCTATGGCTACACCTTC. Its protein is CSVPGQGARAYGYTF.

This chain links TRBV7-9 with TRBJ2-7; the match to TRBD1 covers 7 bases. Trimming cost V 5 bases and J 2 bases; bases outside gene matches: 9. The length of the CDR3 is 15 residues. Germline V gene sequence: CDR1 SEHNR, CDR2 FQNEAQ (reference sequence). In DNA, the CDR3 is TGTGCCAGCAGCCCTCGGGACAGTACCCCCTACGAGCAGTACTTC. This translates into CASSPRDSTPYEQYF.

This clone was counted once. Other DNA sequences in this specimen translate into the identical CDR3. The V call is TRBV5-4, the J call TRBJ2-1; the match to TRBD2 covers 11 bases. The CDR3 sequence is 15 residues long. The V segment lost 4 bases and the J segment 1 base; nucleotides outside the gene matches: 1. Germline CDR1 SGHNT, CDR2 YYREEE (reference sequence). The CDR3 DNA is TGTGCCAGCAGCAGGACTAGCGGGTCCTACAATGAGCAGTTCTTC. This translates into CASSRTSGSYNEQFF.

This chain connects TRBV28 to TRBJ1-5; 10 bases map to TRBD1. The CDR3 is 19 residues long. The V and J ends lost 4 bases and 2 bases, in that order; junction bases with no gene match: 14. Germline loops: CDR1 MDHEN, CDR2 SYDVKM. CDR3 coding DNA: TGTGCCAGCAGTTCTCCGGGACAGGGGTTCAATTGGGGCAATCAGCCCCAGCATTTT. Translated, it gives CASSSPGQGFNWGNQPQHF.

This chain uses TRBV30 with TRBJ2-3, with D possibly matching TRBD1 (6 bases). Germline CDR1 reads GTSNPN; CDR2 reads SVGIG (reference sequence). V shed 3 bases and J shed 4 bases, with 8 bases lying between them. The CDR3 spans 12 residues. The CDR3 DNA sequence: TGTGCCTGGAGAAGGACAGCAGATACGCAGTATTTT. Its translation: CAWRRTADTQYF.

The CDR3 DNA reads TGTGCCAGTCGACAGGCCCCTTCGAACACCGGGGAGCTGTTTTTT. Protein sequence: CASRQAPSNTGELFF. The chain recombines TRBV13 with TRBJ2-2, with a possible D match to TRBD1 (6 bases). V lost 9 bases and J 0 bases, leaving 14 bases between the germline ends. CDR1 and CDR2 from the germline V gene are PRHDT and FYEKMQ (reference sequence). The CDR3 is 15 residues long.

The chain has TRBV11-2 and TRBJ2-5, with 8 bases identical to TRBD2. This CDR3 comprises 15 residues. Looked up from germline, CDR1 is SGHAT and CDR2 is FQNNGV. V trimming: 5 bases; J trimming: 3 bases; junction bases outside the gene matches: 8. In DNA form, the CDR3 reads TGTGCCAGCAGCCCGCAGGGACTAGGCGAAGAGACCCAGTACTTC. As protein: CASSPQGLGEETQYF. Together with reference TRBV11-2 and TRBJ2-5, the CDR3 gives the full variable domain: EAGVAQSPRYKIIEKRQSVAFWCNPISGHATLYWYQQILGQGPKLLIQFQNNGVVDDSQLPKDRFSAERLKGVDSTLKIQPAKLEDSAVYLCASSPQGLGEETQYFGPGTRLLVL.

Here the CDR3 reads CASSLDWRPVVTDTQYF. In nucleotides, the CDR3 is TGTGCCAGCAGCTTAGACTGGAGGCCGGTGGTCACAGATACGCAGTATTTT. The genes are TRBV7-2 and TRBJ2-3; tentative D call: TRBD2 (5 bases). Germline CDR1 SGHTA, CDR2 FQGNSA. CDR3 size: 17 residues. Trimming left V 1 base short and J 2 bases short, with 16 bases between.

The gene calls are TRBV5-1 and TRBJ2-7; TRBD2 matches at 8 bases. CDR1 SGHRS and CDR2 YFSETQ come from the germline V gene. The CDR3 has 15 amino acids. J was trimmed by 2 bases and V by 9 bases; bases with no gene match: 13. As DNA, the CDR3 is TGCGCCACCCGGGTAGGGACTAGTAATACCTACGAGCAGTACTTC. It yields the protein CATRVGTSNTYEQYF.

The rearrangement uses TRBV2 and TRBJ1-2; the D gene is possibly TRBD1 (5 bases). Germline CDR1 and CDR2: SNHLY and FYNNEI. V gave up 6 bases and J gave up 5 bases, with 13 bases separating them. This CDR3 is 13 amino acids long. CDR3 sequence: CASRWGDSYGYTF. In nucleotides, the CDR3 is TGTGCCAGCAGGTGGGGGGATTCTTATGGCTACACCTTC.

This chain connects TRBV19 to TRBJ1-1; D is ambiguous. Germline V gene sequence: CDR1 LNHDA, CDR2 SQIVND (reference sequence). This CDR3 spans 14 amino acids. V gave up 2 bases and J gave up 1 base, with 8 bases separating them. This CDR3 reads CASSIYDWNTEAFF. CDR3 DNA sequence: TGTGCCAGTAGTATATACGACTGGAACACTGAAGCTTTCTTT.

CDR3 coding DNA: TGTGCCAGCAGGAGCCTCCTTGGACTAGCGGGAGAAGGAGAGACCCAGTACTTC. This gives the protein CASRSLLGLAGEGETQYF. This sequence joins TRBV5-8 and TRBJ2-5, with 13 bases aligning to TRBD2. This CDR3 comprises 18 residues. CDR1 is SGHTS, CDR2 YDEGEE, per germline. V shed 5 bases and J 4 bases; nucleotides not matched to a gene: 14.

This clone was observed a handful of times. The rearrangement uses TRBV2 and TRBJ1-2; D possibly corresponds to TRBD1 (5 bases). The CDR3 is made up of 12 amino acids. Germline V gene data show CDR1 as SNHLY and CDR2 as FYNNEI. The V gene lost 6 bases and the J gene lost 9 bases, with 14 bases spanning the gap. CDR3 in amino acids: CASRGQGLRYTF. CDR3 bases: TGTGCCAGCAGGGGGCAGGGCCTACGCTACACCTTC.

The V call is TRBV2, the J call TRBJ2-5; 9 bases match TRBD2. CDR1 and CDR2 (germline): SNHLY, FYNNEI. Trimming cost V 7 bases and J 5 bases; bases outside gene matches: 8. This CDR3 is built from 14 residues. The DNA of the CDR3 is TGTGCCAGCATGGGGCGGGAGGGAGTGGAGACCCAGTACTTC. Translated: CASMGREGVETQYF.

The chain joins TRBV5-6 to TRBJ2-1; the D is unclear. Germline-derived CDR1 and CDR2 are SGHDT and YYEEEE. Trimming took 2 bases from V and 5 from J, leaving 8 bases between them. CDR3 length: 13 amino acids. This CDR3 reads CASSFGPNNEQFF. The CDR3 DNA reads TGTGCCAGCAGCTTTGGCCCGAACAATGAGCAGTTCTTC.

This clone was seen once. V and J are TRBV5-1 and TRBJ2-3; 9 bases fit TRBD2. CDR1 is SGHRS, CDR2 YFSETQ, per germline. The junction had 6 bases not matched to a gene; V was cut back by 0 bases and J by 4 bases. CDR3 length: 16 amino acids. CDR3 protein: CASSLGAGGPADTQYF. The DNA for the CDR3 is TGCGCCAGCAGCTTGGGCGCGGGAGGGCCCGCAGATACGCAGTATTTT.

V is TRBV6-5 and J is TRBJ2-3, with D perhaps matching TRBD1 (6 bases). The V end was cut by 6 bases, the J end by 1 base, with 14 bases between. CDR3 length equals 15 residues. Looked up from germline, CDR1 is MNHEY and CDR2 is SVGAGI. The CDR3 here is CASSSLRTGTDTQYF. CDR3 in DNA: TGTGCCAGCAGCTCCCTAAGGACAGGCACAGATACGCAGTATTTT.

The chain employs TRBV29-1 and TRBJ2-7; weak D call: TRBD1 (6 bases). Germline V gene lookup returns CDR1 SQVTM and CDR2 ANQGSEA. The CDR3 covers 13 residues. V lost 6 bases and J 4 bases, leaving 16 bases between the germline ends. The CDR3 region has the DNA TGCAGCGTCGGGGACGGGACAAGGTACGAGCAGTACTTC. Translating gives CSVGDGTRYEQYF.